The text below deals with one TCR beta chain. Other DNA sequences of this sample code for an identical CDR3. Study processing details: Quantification of nucleated cells was approximated via reference gene primer amplification. Profiled with immunoSEQ multiplex PCR; TCRdb holds only in-frame clones, not every one. The V and J calls and the clone size are those of that table, but D and trimming were determined from the DNA. The data contain about 190,000 clones, roughly nine tenths of them seen just once; the ten biggest clones take up roughly 2.8%. The sample belongs to a study of blood T cell repertoires in COVID-19. At the level of the study: Sites in the United States, Italy and Spain provided acute and convalescent COVID-19 samples. T cells, B-cell-depleted T cells, or PBMCs provided the cDNA or gDNA that served as material.

The germline V gene encodes CDR1 SGHNT and CDR2 YENEEA. The CDR3 loop spans 14 amino acids. V lost 5 bases and J lost 1, with 11 bases in between. The gene calls are TRBV11-3 and TRBJ2-5; perhaps TRBD2 as D (6 bases). This clonotype originated in a woman aged 25-40 years with active or convalescent COVID-19. The material sequenced was peripheral blood. CDR3 residues: CASSLGGSQETQYF. In DNA, the CDR3 is TGTGCCAGCAGCCTGGGGGGTTCCCAAGAGACCCAGTACTTC. Looking up the rest from reference TRBV11-3 and TRBJ2-5 gives the full variable domain: EAGVVQSPRYKIIEKKQPVAFWCNPISGHNTLYWYLQNLGQGPELLIRYENEEAVDDSQLPKDRFSAERLKGVDSTLKIQPAELGDSAVYLCASSLGGSQETQYFGPGTRLLVL.